The 20 T cell receptor beta chains reported below all come from one sample, sequenced in a study of cytomegalovirus exposure and HLA in healthy donors. Primers: 60 Vbeta forward and 13 Jbeta reverse. The data were produced by immunoSEQ multiplex PCR, yet TCRdb's version contains in-frame clones alone and is incomplete. The profile shows roughly 190,000 clones, 70% to 85% of them singletons. Sequencing was done on a sample of PBMCs. Receptors originate from a man in his forties or fifties in good health and CMV-seropositive.

The chain joins TRBV7-9 to TRBJ2-7, with 9 bases lining up with TRBD1. The germline gives CDR1 SEHNR, CDR2 FQNEAQ (reference sequence). The V segment lost 0 bases and the J segment 5 bases; nucleotides outside the gene matches: 5. The CDR3 covers 15 residues. CDR3 sequence reads: CASSLAGTGSHEQYF. The CDR3 nucleotides are TGTGCCAGCAGCTTAGCCGGGACAGGGAGCCACGAGCAGTACTTC.

This clone has just a few counts. One end of the junction does not line up with germline, which may come from a read error. Other DNA sequences in the sample encode the same CDR3. The J gene is TRBJ1-2, the V gene TRBV4-3; D is possibly TRBD1 (6 bases). CDR3 length: 13 residues. Germline V gene data show CDR1 as LGHNA and CDR2 as YSLEER. Written as DNA, the CDR3 is TGCGCCAGCAGCCAAGATAGAAGACAGGCCCTGATCTTC. This sequence encodes CASSQDRRQALIF.

This clone was picked up one time. The chain carries TRBV11-2 and TRBJ2-7; 9 bases match TRBD1. Trimming removed 4 bases from V and 4 bases from J; junction bases left unmatched: 8. Germline CDR1 SGHAT, CDR2 FQNNGV. This CDR3 contains 15 residues. CDR3 residues: CASSSFDRGGYEQYF. The CDR3 nucleotides read TGTGCCAGCAGCTCCTTTGACAGGGGGGGGTACGAGCAGTACTTC.

This clone was detected a few times. V usage is TRBV4-2 and J usage is TRBJ2-7, with TRBD2 identical over 8 bases. This CDR3 has 16 residues. Looked up from germline, CDR1 is LGHNA and CDR2 is YNFKEQ. Trimming at V came to 1 base and at J to 7 bases, leaving 12 bases not matched to a gene. Written as DNA, the CDR3 is TGTGCCAGCAGCCAAGTTTCTAGCGGGCTCTATGGGGAGCAGTACTTC. Translated: CASSQVSSGLYGEQYF.

This chain uses TRBV5-6 with TRBJ1-1, with D possibly TRBD1 on 5 matching bases. V was cut by 7 bases and J by 6 bases, with 16 bases left in between. This CDR3 is built from 13 residues. The germline gives CDR1 SGHDT, CDR2 YYEEEE. The DNA of the CDR3 is TGTGCCAGCGGGTTCCAGGGTCGGGCTGAAGCTTTCTTT. Protein sequence: CASGFQGRAEAFF.

CDR3: CASSPRGGDNEQFF. In nucleotides, the CDR3 is TGTGCCAGCAGTCCCAGGGGCGGAGACAATGAGCAGTTCTTC. The chain has TRBV28 and TRBJ2-1, with D possibly TRBD1 on 6 matching bases. V was cut by 5 bases and J by 5 bases, with 13 bases left in between. Germline assignment: CDR1 MDHEN and CDR2 SYDVKM. The CDR3 extends over 14 amino acids. The full variable domain, its missing parts supplied by reference TRBV28 and TRBJ2-1, is DVKVTQSSRYLVKRTGEKVFLECVQDMDHENMFWYRQDPGLGLRLIYFSYDVKMKEKGDIPEGYSVSREKKERFSLILESASTNQTSMYLCASSPRGGDNEQFFGPGTRLTVL.

The chain is built from TRBV6-5 and TRBJ2-2; possible D gene TRBD1, 5 bases. V lost 4 bases and J 6 bases, leaving 12 bases between the germline ends. The CDR3 spans 14 residues. The germline CDR1 and CDR2 sequences are MNHEY and SVGAGI. The CDR3 DNA sequence: TGTGCCAGCAGTTCCCAGGGATTTGCCGGGGAGCTGTTTTTT. This sequence encodes CASSSQGFAGELFF.

This clone was detected only once. The chain employs TRBV27 and TRBJ2-1; 10 bases are shared with TRBD2. The CDR3 contains 15 residues. Trimming took 2 bases from V and 9 from J; bases not matched to a gene: 7. Germline V gene lookup returns CDR1 MNHEY and CDR2 SMNVEV (reference sequence). The CDR3 spells CASSLVSGRAFEQFF. The CDR3 region has the DNA TGTGCCAGCAGTTTAGTGAGCGGGAGGGCGTTTGAGCAGTTCTTC.

The chain links TRBV5-1 to TRBJ2-2; 11 bases are shared with TRBD2. The CDR3 totals 19 residues. Per germline, CDR1 SGHRS and CDR2 YFSETQ. Trimming cost V 1 base and J 1 base; bases outside gene matches: 9. The CDR3: CASSLRASGGSLNTGELFF. In DNA form, the CDR3 reads TGCGCCAGCAGCTTGAGGGCTAGCGGGGGGTCGCTGAACACCGGGGAGCTGTTTTTT.

This chain uses TRBV9 with TRBJ2-7; the D gene is possibly TRBD2 (6 bases). V was cut by 4 bases and J by 2 bases, with 13 bases left in between. CDR1 is SGDLS and CDR2 is YYNGEE in the germline V gene. The CDR3 covers 14 residues. DNA for the CDR3: TGTGCCAGCAGCCCCAGGCTAGCGACCTACGAGCAGTACTTC. Its translation is CASSPRLATYEQYF.

This clone was recorded only once. The V call is TRBV7-8, the J call TRBJ2-7; 8 bases line up with TRBD2. The V segment lost 4 bases and the J segment 0 bases; nucleotides outside the gene matches: 5. This CDR3 comprises 15 residues. The germline gives CDR1 SGHVS, CDR2 FQNEAQ. This CDR3 reads CASSSRGGTSYEQYF. CDR3 bases: TGTGCCAGCAGCTCCCGGGGGGGAACCTCCTACGAGCAGTACTTC.

Points on this clone: Other DNA sequences in the sample encode the same CDR3. The CDR3 region has the DNA TGTGCCAGCAGCTTAGGGGGGGGAGCTAACTATGGCTACACCTTC. Translated: CASSLGGGANYGYTF. J is TRBJ1-2 and V is TRBV27, with a weak D call TRBD1 (6 bases). CDR1 MNHEY and CDR2 SMNVEV come from the germline V gene (reference sequence). CDR3 length: 15 residues. V lost 6 bases to trimming and J lost 0 bases, with 14 bases between them.

The chain uses TRBV18 and TRBJ1-1, with 7 positions matching TRBD1. V shed 3 bases and J 0 bases; nucleotides not matched to a gene: 7. The CDR3 has 16 residues. The germline CDR1 and CDR2 sequences are KGHSH and LQKENI. CDR3 in amino acids: CASSPDQGVLNTEAFF. DNA for the CDR3: TGTGCCAGCTCACCGGATCAGGGGGTTCTGAACACTGAAGCTTTCTTT.

This clone was detected only once. This chain joins TRBV28 and TRBJ2-7; maybe TRBD2 (6 bases). The CDR3 runs 17 residues. Germline assignment: CDR1 MDHEN and CDR2 SYDVKM. V gave up 6 bases and J gave up 5 bases, with 26 bases separating them. The CDR3 loop reads CASRSAGQASGVNEQYF. CDR3 coding DNA: TGTGCCAGCAGAAGCGCGGGGCAGGCCTCGGGTGTTAACGAGCAGTACTTC.

Only one count was recorded for this clone. CDR3 in DNA: TGTGCCAGTAGGGGACAGGCGACTTCTCTGAACACTGAAGCTTTCTTT. Its translation: CASRGQATSLNTEAFF. The J gene is TRBJ1-1, the V gene TRBV19; 8 bases align to TRBD1. Trimming cost V 6 bases and J 0 bases; bases outside gene matches: 9. Germline CDR1 is LNHDA and CDR2 is SQIVND (reference sequence). There are 16 residues in the CDR3. Full variable domain (outside the CDR3, taken from reference TRBV19 and TRBJ1-1): DGGITQSPKYLFRKEGQNVTLSCEQNLNHDAMYWYRQDPGQGLRLIYYSQIVNDFQKGDIAEGYSVSREKKESFPLTVTSAQKNPTAFYLCASRGQATSLNTEAFFGQGTRLTVV.

This sequence joins TRBV11-2 and TRBJ2-7; maybe TRBD2 (6 bases). V was shortened by 0 bases and J by 5 bases, with 14 bases between the two germline ends. The CDR3 sequence is 15 residues long. Germline V CDR1 and CDR2: SGHAT, FQNNGV. CDR3 loop: CASSLDGGWHHEQYF. The CDR3 DNA reads TGTGCCAGCAGCTTAGATGGGGGGTGGCACCACGAGCAGTACTTC.

This clone was observed a single time. This chain links TRBV5-6 with TRBJ2-3, with D possibly matching TRBD1 (5 bases). V gave up 4 bases and J gave up 1 base, with 7 bases separating them. The germline V gene has CDR1 SGHDT and CDR2 YYEEEE. The CDR3 has 13 amino acids. CDR3 nucleotide sequence: TGTGCCAGCAGCCGCAGGGGCACAGATACGCAGTATTTT. This encodes CASSRRGTDTQYF.

This chain links TRBV19 with TRBJ2-3; 9 bases agree with TRBD1. V was clipped by 10 bases and J by 0 bases; unmatched bases: 2. CDR1 is LNHDA, CDR2 SQIVND, per germline (reference sequence). The CDR3 extends over 13 amino acids. The CDR3, as DNA: TGTGCCACGGGACAGGGTAGCACAGATACGCAGTATTTT. Its translation is CATGQGSTDTQYF.

The rearrangement uses TRBV18 and TRBJ1-2; D unresolved. This CDR3 region has 15 residues. Trimming left V 3 bases short and J 1 base short, with 12 bases between. Germline V gene data show CDR1 as KGHSH and CDR2 as LQKENI. CDR3 region: CASSPLRVDNYGYTF. CDR3 nucleotides: TGTGCCAGCTCACCCCTGAGGGTTGATAACTATGGCTACACCTTC.

For the CDR3, the DNA is TGTGCCAGCAGCTCCAGCGGGGGTGGGGGCGAGACCCAGTACTTC. It is translated as CASSSSGGGGETQYF. The chain combines TRBV9 with TRBJ2-5; 8 bases are shared with TRBD2. The trim removed 4 bases at V and 5 bases at J, leaving 10 bases unmatched. Germline loops: CDR1 SGDLS, CDR2 YYNGEE. The CDR3 totals 15 residues.